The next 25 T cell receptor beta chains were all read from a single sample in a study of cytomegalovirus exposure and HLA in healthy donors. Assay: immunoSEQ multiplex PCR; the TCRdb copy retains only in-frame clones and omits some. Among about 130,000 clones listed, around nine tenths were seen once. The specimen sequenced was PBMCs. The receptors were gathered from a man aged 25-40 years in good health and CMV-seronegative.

Here the CDR3 reads CASSRGQGAQYGYTF. The CDR3 DNA follows: TGTGCCAGCAGCCGAGGACAGGGGGCGCAATATGGCTACACCTTC. The gene calls are TRBV7-2 and TRBJ1-2; 11 bases fit TRBD1. CDR1 and CDR2 (germline): SGHTA, FQGNSA. With 5 bases clipped from V and 5 bases from J, the junction kept 7 bases outside the gene matches. This CDR3 contains 15 residues. Drawing the rest from reference TRBV7-2 and TRBJ1-2, the complete variable domain is GAGVSQSPSNKVTEKGKDVELRCDPISGHTALYWYRQSLGQGLEFLIYFQGNSAPDKSGLPSDRFSAERTGGSVSTLTIQRTQQEDSAVYLCASSRGQGAQYGYTFGSGTRLTVV.

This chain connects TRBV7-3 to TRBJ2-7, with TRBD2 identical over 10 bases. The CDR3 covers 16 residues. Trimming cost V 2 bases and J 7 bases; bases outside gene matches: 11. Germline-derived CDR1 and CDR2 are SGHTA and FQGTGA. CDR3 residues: CASSLSPGLAAREQYF. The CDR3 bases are TGTGCCAGCAGCTTATCCCCAGGACTAGCGGCGCGGGAGCAGTACTTC.

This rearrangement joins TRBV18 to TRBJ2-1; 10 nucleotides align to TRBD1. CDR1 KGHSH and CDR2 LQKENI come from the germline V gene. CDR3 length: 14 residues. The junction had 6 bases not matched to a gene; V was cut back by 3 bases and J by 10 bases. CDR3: CASSPGTGVHEQFF. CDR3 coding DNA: TGTGCCAGCTCACCCGGGACAGGGGTTCACGAGCAGTTCTTC.

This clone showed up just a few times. This CDR3 reads CASSPGTGNGYTF. In DNA, the CDR3 is TGTGCCAGCAGCCCAGGGACAGGGAATGGCTACACCTTC. The genes are TRBV7-9 and TRBJ1-2, with 9 bases aligning to TRBD1. V gave up 5 bases and J gave up 6 bases; unmatched junction bases: 4. The CDR3 totals 13 residues. The germline CDR1 and CDR2 sequences are SEHNR and FQNEAQ (reference sequence).

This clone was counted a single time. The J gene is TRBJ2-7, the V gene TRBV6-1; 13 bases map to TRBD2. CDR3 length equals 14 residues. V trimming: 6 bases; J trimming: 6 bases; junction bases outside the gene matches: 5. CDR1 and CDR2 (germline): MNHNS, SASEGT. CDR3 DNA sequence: TGTGCCAGCAGGGGACTAGCGGGAATCGGCGAGCAGTACTTC. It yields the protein CASRGLAGIGEQYF.

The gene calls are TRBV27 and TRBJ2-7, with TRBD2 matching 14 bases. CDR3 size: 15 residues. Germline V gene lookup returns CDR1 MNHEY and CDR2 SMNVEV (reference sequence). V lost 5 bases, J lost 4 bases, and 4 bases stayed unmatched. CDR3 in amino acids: CASSRLAGGIYEQYF. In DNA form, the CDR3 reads TGTGCCAGCAGTAGACTAGCGGGAGGGATTTACGAGCAGTACTTC.

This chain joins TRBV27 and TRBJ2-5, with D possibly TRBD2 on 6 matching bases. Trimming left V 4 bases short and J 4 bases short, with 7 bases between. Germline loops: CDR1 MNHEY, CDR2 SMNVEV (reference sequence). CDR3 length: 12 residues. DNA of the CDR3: TGTGCCAGCAGTTATAGCGGAGAGACCCAGTACTTC. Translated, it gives CASSYSGETQYF.

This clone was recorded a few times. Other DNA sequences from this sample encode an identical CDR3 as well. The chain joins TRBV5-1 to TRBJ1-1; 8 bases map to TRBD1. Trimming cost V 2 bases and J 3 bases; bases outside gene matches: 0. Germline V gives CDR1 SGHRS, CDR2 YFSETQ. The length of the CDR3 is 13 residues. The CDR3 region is CASSLQGDTEAFF. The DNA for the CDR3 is TGCGCCAGCAGCTTACAGGGGGACACTGAAGCTTTCTTT.

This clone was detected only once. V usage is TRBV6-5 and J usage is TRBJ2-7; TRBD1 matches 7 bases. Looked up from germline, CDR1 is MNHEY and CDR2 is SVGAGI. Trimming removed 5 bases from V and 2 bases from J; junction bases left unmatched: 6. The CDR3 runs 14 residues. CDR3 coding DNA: TGTGCCAGCAGTCAAACAGGGGTTACCTACGAGCAGTACTTC. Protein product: CASSQTGVTYEQYF.

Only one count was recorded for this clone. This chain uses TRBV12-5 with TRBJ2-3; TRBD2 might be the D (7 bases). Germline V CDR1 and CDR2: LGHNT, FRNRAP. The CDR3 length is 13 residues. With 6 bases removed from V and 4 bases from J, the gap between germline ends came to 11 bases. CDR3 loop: CASGIGGADTQYF. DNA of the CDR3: TGTGCTAGTGGGATAGGGGGGGCAGATACGCAGTATTTT.

CDR3 sequence: CASRVTSGSNYEQYF. DNA of the CDR3: TGTGCCAGCAGAGTAACTAGCGGGAGCAACTACGAGCAGTACTTC. The chain joins TRBV7-2 to TRBJ2-7; 11 bases align to TRBD2. Germline CDR1 is SGHTA and CDR2 is FQGNSA. CDR3 length: 15 residues. Trimming took 6 bases from V and 3 from J; bases not matched to a gene: 7.

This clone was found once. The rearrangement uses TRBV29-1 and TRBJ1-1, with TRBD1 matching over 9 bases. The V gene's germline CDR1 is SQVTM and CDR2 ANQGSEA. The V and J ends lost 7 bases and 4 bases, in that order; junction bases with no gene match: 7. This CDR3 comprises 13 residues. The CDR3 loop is CSADRGSGTEAFF. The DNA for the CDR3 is TGCAGCGCGGACAGGGGATCAGGCACTGAAGCTTTCTTT.

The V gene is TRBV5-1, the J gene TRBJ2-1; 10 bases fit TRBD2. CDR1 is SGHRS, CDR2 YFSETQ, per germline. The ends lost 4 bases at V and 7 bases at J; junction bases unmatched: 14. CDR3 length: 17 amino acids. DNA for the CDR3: TGCGCCAGCAGCACATCTAGCGGGAGTGTTATCGTGAATGAGCAGTTCTTC. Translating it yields CASSTSSGSVIVNEQFF.

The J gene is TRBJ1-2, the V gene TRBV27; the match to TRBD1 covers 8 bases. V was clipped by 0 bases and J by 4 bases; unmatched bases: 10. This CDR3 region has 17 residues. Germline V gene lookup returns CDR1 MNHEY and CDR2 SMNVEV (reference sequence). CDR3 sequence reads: CASSLSFSQGAIYGYTF. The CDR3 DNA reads TGTGCCAGCAGTTTATCGTTCTCCCAGGGGGCAATCTATGGCTACACCTTC.

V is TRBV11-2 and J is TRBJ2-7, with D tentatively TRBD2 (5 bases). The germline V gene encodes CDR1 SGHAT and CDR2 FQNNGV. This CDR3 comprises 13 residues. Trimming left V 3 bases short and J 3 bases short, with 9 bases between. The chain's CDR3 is CASSFSGIYEQYF. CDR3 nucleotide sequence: TGTGCCAGCAGCTTCTCGGGGATCTACGAGCAGTACTTC.

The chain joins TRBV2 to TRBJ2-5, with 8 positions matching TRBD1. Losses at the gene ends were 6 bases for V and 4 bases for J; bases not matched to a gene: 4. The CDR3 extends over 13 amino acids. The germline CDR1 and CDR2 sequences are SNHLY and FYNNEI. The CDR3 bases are TGTGCCAGCAGGCAGGGGGCCGTAGAGACCCAGTACTTC. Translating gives CASRQGAVETQYF.

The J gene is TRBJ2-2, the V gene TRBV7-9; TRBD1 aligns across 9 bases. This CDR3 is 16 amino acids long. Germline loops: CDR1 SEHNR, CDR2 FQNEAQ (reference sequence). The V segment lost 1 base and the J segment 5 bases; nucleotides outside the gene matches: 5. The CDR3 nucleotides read TGTGCCAGCAGCTTAGGAAGGACAGGGGAGACCGGGGAGCTGTTTTTT. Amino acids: CASSLGRTGETGELFF.

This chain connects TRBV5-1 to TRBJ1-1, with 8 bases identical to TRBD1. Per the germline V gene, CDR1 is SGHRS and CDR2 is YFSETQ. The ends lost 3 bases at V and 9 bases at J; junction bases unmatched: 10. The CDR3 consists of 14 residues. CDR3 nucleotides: TGCGCCAGCAGCTCTGGACAGGGAGCTACTCAAGCTTTCTTT. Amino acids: CASSSGQGATQAFF.

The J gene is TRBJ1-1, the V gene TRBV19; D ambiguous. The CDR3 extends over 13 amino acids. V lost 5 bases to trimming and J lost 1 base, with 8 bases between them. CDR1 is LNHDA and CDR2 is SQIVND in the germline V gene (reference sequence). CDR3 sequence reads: CASSPRWNTEAFF. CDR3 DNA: TGTGCCAGTAGTCCTCGGTGGAACACTGAAGCTTTCTTT.

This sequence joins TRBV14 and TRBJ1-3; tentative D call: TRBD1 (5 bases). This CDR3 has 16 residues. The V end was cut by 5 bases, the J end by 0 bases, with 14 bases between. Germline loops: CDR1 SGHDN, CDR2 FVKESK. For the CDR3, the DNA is TGTGCCAGCAGCTCACGCAGGGAAGGCTCTGGAAACACCATATATTTT. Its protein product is CASSSRREGSGNTIYF.

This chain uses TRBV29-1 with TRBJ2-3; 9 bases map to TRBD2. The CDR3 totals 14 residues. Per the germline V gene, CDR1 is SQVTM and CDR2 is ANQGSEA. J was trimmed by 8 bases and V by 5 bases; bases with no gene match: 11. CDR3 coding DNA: TGCAGCGTTCCCCGGGGCGGGAGGGACGGTACGCAGTATTTT. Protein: CSVPRGGRDGTQYF.

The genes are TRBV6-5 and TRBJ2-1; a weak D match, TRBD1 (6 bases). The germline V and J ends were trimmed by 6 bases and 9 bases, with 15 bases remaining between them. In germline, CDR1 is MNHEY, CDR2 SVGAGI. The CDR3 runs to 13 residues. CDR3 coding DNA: TGTGCCAGCAGACTGCAACCAGGGGTTGAGCAGTTCTTC. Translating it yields CASRLQPGVEQFF.

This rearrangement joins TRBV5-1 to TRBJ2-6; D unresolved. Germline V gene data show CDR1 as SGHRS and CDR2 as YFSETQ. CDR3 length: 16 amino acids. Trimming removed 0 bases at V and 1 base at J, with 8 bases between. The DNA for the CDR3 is TGCGCCAGCAGCTTGGAGCGCGTTTCTGGGGCCAACGTCCTGACTTTC. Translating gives CASSLERVSGANVLTF.

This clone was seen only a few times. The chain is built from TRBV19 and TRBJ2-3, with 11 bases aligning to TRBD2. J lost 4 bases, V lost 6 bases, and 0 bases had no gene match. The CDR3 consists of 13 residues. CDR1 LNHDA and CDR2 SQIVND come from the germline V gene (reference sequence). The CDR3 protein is CASRLAGADTQYF. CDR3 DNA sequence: TGTGCCAGTAGACTAGCGGGAGCAGATACGCAGTATTTT.

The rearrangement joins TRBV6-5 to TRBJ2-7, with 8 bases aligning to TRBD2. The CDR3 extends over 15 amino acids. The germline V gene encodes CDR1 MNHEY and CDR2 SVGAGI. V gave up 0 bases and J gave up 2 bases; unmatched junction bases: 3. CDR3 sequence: CASSYSSSGAYEQYF. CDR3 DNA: TGTGCCAGCAGTTACTCGAGTAGCGGGGCCTACGAGCAGTACTTC.